The 23 T cell receptor beta chains given below trace back to one sample, sequenced in a study of cytomegalovirus exposure and HLA in healthy donors. PCR amplification relied on 60 Vbeta primers (plus 13 Jbeta primers). Assay used: immunoSEQ multiplex PCR; TCRdb lists only in-frame clones, some missing. The specimen's table records about 130,000 clones. The sequenced sample consisted of PBMCs. The receptors here all came from a woman between 40 and 55 years old in good health and CMV-seronegative.

This chain links TRBV19 with TRBJ1-6; 7 positions agree with TRBD1. This CDR3 region has 14 residues. The germline CDR1 and CDR2 sequences are LNHDA and SQIVND (reference sequence). V lost 5 bases to trimming and J lost 9 bases; unmatched junction nucleotides: 7. CDR3 DNA sequence: TGTGCCAGTAGTCAGGGGGATTTAGGTTCACCCCTCCACTTT. Its protein product is CASSQGDLGSPLHF. The whole variable domain, remainder taken from reference TRBV19 and TRBJ1-6, is DGGITQSPKYLFRKEGQNVTLSCEQNLNHDAMYWYRQDPGQGLRLIYYSQIVNDFQKGDIAEGYSVSREKKESFPLTVTSAQKNPTAFYLCASSQGDLGSPLHFGNGTRLTVT.

V is TRBV6-6 and J is TRBJ2-1; D may be TRBD1 (6 bases). The CDR3 is 15 residues long. V dropped 5 bases and J dropped 0 bases, with 11 bases sitting between them. Germline-derived CDR1 and CDR2 are MNHNY and SVGAGI (reference sequence). CDR3 sequence: CASSKRGSSYNEQFF. Here the CDR3 DNA reads TGTGCCAGCAGTAAGAGGGGGAGCTCCTACAATGAGCAGTTCTTC.

The chain recombines TRBV28 with TRBJ1-6; TRBD1 might be the D (5 bases). This CDR3 spans 18 amino acids. Germline CDR1 MDHEN, CDR2 SYDVKM. V was shortened by 2 bases and J by 1 base, with 15 bases between the two germline ends. CDR3 loop: CASSLPQGPFSYNSPLHF. CDR3 bases: TGTGCCAGCAGTTTACCCCAGGGTCCCTTTTCCTATAATTCACCCCTCCACTTT.

This rearrangement joins TRBV5-6 to TRBJ2-1, with 14 bases that match TRBD2. Germline assignment: CDR1 SGHDT and CDR2 YYEEEE. The CDR3 is made up of 17 amino acids. V lost 4 bases, J lost 2 bases, and 5 bases stayed unmatched. The CDR3 DNA is TGTGCCAGCAGCCGGACTAGCGGGGGGTTAGCCTACAATGAGCAGTTCTTC. It yields the protein CASSRTSGGLAYNEQFF.

V is TRBV27 and J is TRBJ2-2, with unresolved D. The CDR3 length is 11 residues. Germline V gives CDR1 MNHEY, CDR2 SMNVEV (reference sequence). The germline V and J ends were trimmed by 6 bases and 7 bases, with 6 bases remaining between them. In nucleotides, the CDR3 is TGTGCCAGCAGACTTAGCGGGGAGCTGTTTTTT. Translating it yields CASRLSGELFF.

The V and J genes are TRBV23-1 and TRBJ1-5; 9 positions match TRBD1. TRBV23-1 is recorded as an ORF, its role being uncertain. After removal of 0 bases from V and 6 bases from J, the junction contained 6 bases not matched to a gene. The CDR3 covers 16 residues. The CDR3 reads CASSQSCGQGRQPQHF. CDR3 coding DNA: TGCGCCAGCAGTCAATCGTGCGGACAGGGGCGTCAGCCCCAGCATTTT.

V and J are TRBV5-1 and TRBJ1-1; a possible D gene is TRBD1 (6 bases). The CDR3 is 17 residues long. Per the germline V gene, CDR1 is SGHRS and CDR2 is YFSETQ. Trimming stripped 0 bases from V and 1 base from J, with 16 bases between. CDR3 nucleotides: TGCGCCAGCAGCTTGGGGGGGCAGATCCCAGGGAACACTGAAGCTTTCTTT. Its translation is CASSLGGQIPGNTEAFF.

This chain connects TRBV7-8 to TRBJ1-1, with 10 positions matching TRBD1. V trimming: 5 bases; J trimming: 11 bases; junction bases outside the gene matches: 5. This CDR3 region has 12 residues. The germline CDR1 and CDR2 sequences are SGHVS and FQNEAQ. The CDR3 region has the DNA TGTGCCAGCAGCCCGGGACAGGGGTACGCTTTCTTT. Translation: CASSPGQGYAFF.

The rearrangement uses TRBV27 and TRBJ2-1; D gene uncertain. The ends were cut back, 7 bases at V and 0 bases at J, with 22 bases in the middle. CDR1 and CDR2 (germline): MNHEY, SMNVEV (reference sequence). This CDR3 contains 18 residues. CDR3 amino acids: CASTNPYSGLGSYNEQFF. The CDR3 DNA reads TGTGCCAGCACTAACCCTTACTCTGGGCTTGGCTCCTACAATGAGCAGTTCTTC.

V usage is TRBV7-8 and J usage is TRBJ2-3; 9 positions match TRBD1. Germline CDR1 and CDR2: SGHVS and FQNEAQ. With 5 bases clipped from V and 5 bases from J, the junction kept 8 bases outside the gene matches. The CDR3 covers 15 residues. This chain's CDR3 is CASSESRDRVDTQYF. The CDR3 DNA sequence: TGTGCCAGCAGCGAGTCCCGGGACAGGGTAGATACGCAGTATTTT.

In nucleotides, the CDR3 is TGCGCCAGCAGCTTGGGTACAGGGGCGTATAGGGAAAAACTGTTTTTT. As protein: CASSLGTGAYREKLFF. This sequence joins TRBV5-1 and TRBJ1-4; 7 bases are a match to TRBD1. The CDR3 sequence is 16 residues long. Germline assignment: CDR1 SGHRS and CDR2 YFSETQ. J lost 8 bases, V lost 0 bases, and 10 bases had no gene match.

J is TRBJ2-5 and V is TRBV6-4, with a weak D call TRBD1 (6 bases). Germline V lookup: CDR1 MRHNA, CDR2 SNTAGT. V gave up 2 bases and J gave up 5 bases, with 15 bases separating them. The CDR3 is made up of 15 amino acids. As DNA, the CDR3 is TGTGCCAGCAGTGACACGGGACACAAGGGCGAGACCCAGTACTTC. It is translated as CASSDTGHKGETQYF.

This chain joins TRBV28 and TRBJ2-1; D unclear. Trimming left V 6 bases short and J 6 bases short, with 12 bases between. CDR1 MDHEN and CDR2 SYDVKM come from the germline V gene. The CDR3 length is 13 residues. The CDR3 coding sequence is TGTGCCAGCAGCTTTTTGGCCCCCAATGAGCAGTTCTTC. Translating it yields CASSFLAPNEQFF.

The V and J genes are TRBV7-2 and TRBJ1-2, with 7 bases aligning to TRBD1. Per germline, CDR1 SGHTA and CDR2 FQGNSA. This CDR3 region has 15 residues. The V and J ends lost 4 bases and 3 bases, in that order; junction bases with no gene match: 8. Written as DNA, the CDR3 is TGTGCCAGCAGCTATACCGGGACAGCCGACTATGGCTACACCTTC. Its translation is CASSYTGTADYGYTF.

The chain uses TRBV6-5 and TRBJ1-1; D unclear. The V gene's germline CDR1 is MNHEY and CDR2 SVGAGI. V lost 2 bases, J lost 5 bases, and 12 bases lay in between. There are 14 residues in the CDR3. The CDR3 DNA sequence: TGTGCCAGCAGTTACGGATTGCGCGGTACTGAAGCTTTCTTT. Translating gives CASSYGLRGTEAFF.

The V gene is TRBV9, the J gene TRBJ1-1, with a possible D match to TRBD1 (5 bases). The germline CDR1 and CDR2 sequences are SGDLS and YYNGEE. This CDR3 spans 14 amino acids. Trimming pared 4 bases from V and 3 bases from J, leaving 13 bases between. The CDR3 protein is CASSPTSGYTEAFF. The DNA for the CDR3 is TGTGCCAGCAGCCCAACCTCAGGGTACACTGAAGCTTTCTTT.

The chain recombines TRBV7-8 with TRBJ2-7; TRBD1 agrees at 10 bases. The CDR3 consists of 16 residues. Per germline, CDR1 SGHVS and CDR2 FQNEAQ. Trimming at V came to 5 bases and at J to 6 bases, leaving 13 bases not matched to a gene. CDR3 in DNA: TGTGCCAGCAGCATGTTCGGGACAGGGGATAATCGCGAGCAGTACTTC. Protein: CASSMFGTGDNREQYF.

The rearrangement joins TRBV5-6 to TRBJ1-1, with D maybe TRBD1 (5 bases). This CDR3 has 15 amino acids. CDR1 is SGHDT, CDR2 YYEEEE, per germline. V was clipped by 3 bases and J by 0 bases, with 12 bases between them. CDR3 nucleotide sequence: TGTGCCAGCAGCTGGGCTCAGGGCGTGAACACTGAAGCTTTCTTT. Its translation is CASSWAQGVNTEAFF.

V usage is TRBV7-2 and J usage is TRBJ2-7; weak D call: TRBD1 (6 bases). Germline CDR1 SGHTA, CDR2 FQGNSA. Trimming left V 5 bases short and J 0 bases short, with 17 bases between. The CDR3 has 16 residues. CDR3 nucleotides: TGTGCCAGCAGCCAAAACTCTTACAGGGCCTCCTACGAGCAGTACGTC. Translated, it gives CASSQNSYRASYEQYV.

The J gene is TRBJ2-7, the V gene TRBV28, with 8 positions matching TRBD1. V shed 6 bases, J shed 2 bases, and the junction held 0 bases outside the gene matches. There are 12 residues in the CDR3. Germline CDR1 is MDHEN and CDR2 is SYDVKM. In DNA, the CDR3 is TGTGCCAGCAGACAGGGGGCCTACGAGCAGTACGTC. It is translated as CASRQGAYEQYV.

The chain is built from TRBV4-2 and TRBJ2-5, with D perhaps matching TRBD2 (6 bases). The CDR3 has 17 amino acids. Germline V gives CDR1 LGHNA, CDR2 YNFKEQ. The V end lost 0 bases, the J end lost 5 bases, and 19 bases lay between the germline ends. DNA for the CDR3: TGTGCCAGCAGCCAAGACCCGAATGGGGTAGGGAGGGAGACCCAGTACTTC. This codes for CASSQDPNGVGRETQYF.

This chain connects TRBV6-1 to TRBJ1-1; weak D call: TRBD1 (5 bases). V was shortened by 3 bases and J by 11 bases, with 22 bases between the two germline ends. Per the germline V gene, CDR1 is MNHNS and CDR2 is SASEGT. The CDR3 runs 15 residues. In DNA, the CDR3 is TGTGCCAGCAGTGAGCCCCGAGCGGGGGGATCCACGGCTTTCTTT. This codes for CASSEPRAGGSTAFF.

CDR3 DNA: TGTGCCAGCAGCCCGGACAGAAACTATGGCTACACCTTC. It encodes CASSPDRNYGYTF. The V and J genes are TRBV7-2 and TRBJ1-2; tentatively, D is TRBD1 (6 bases). Trimming left V 5 bases short and J 2 bases short, with 9 bases between. CDR3 size: 13 residues. Germline V gene sequence: CDR1 SGHTA, CDR2 FQGNSA.